The 27 T cell receptor beta chains below were found in one sample sequenced in a study of shared clonotypes between healthy human individuals. TCRdb keeps only in-frame clones here, not all; method: immunoSEQ multiplex PCR. This sample has hundreds of thousands of clones, with 90% to 96% found just once. What was sequenced was naive CD4+ T cells sorted from blood. Subset in this sample: CD45RA+ positively selected. Receptor source: a woman aged 25 to 39 in good health.

The V and J genes are TRBV2 and TRBJ1-2, with a possible D match to TRBD1 (5 bases). This CDR3 is built from 15 residues. Germline V gene sequence: CDR1 SNHLY, CDR2 FYNNEI. Trimming left V 9 bases short and J 5 bases short, with 22 bases between. The CDR3 here is CARTGPTGGLYGYTF. CDR3 coding DNA: TGTGCCAGAACAGGACCAACAGGCGGACTGTATGGCTACACCTTC. The full variable domain, its missing parts supplied by reference TRBV2 and TRBJ1-2, is EPEVTQTPSHQVTQMGQEVILRCVPISNHLYFYWYRQILGQKVEFLVSFYNNEISEKSEIFDDQFSVERPDGSNFTLKIRSTKLEDSAMYFCARTGPTGGLYGYTFGSGTRLTVV.

V usage is TRBV6-5 and J usage is TRBJ2-3; 10 positions match TRBD1. With V trimmed by 4 bases and J by 5 bases, 9 bases remained unmatched. The length of the CDR3 is 16 residues. Germline values: CDR1 MNHEY, CDR2 SVGAGI. CDR3 bases: TGTGCCAGCAGTTCCTTTGACAGGGGGCGTGGAGATACGCAGTATTTT. Its protein is CASSSFDRGRGDTQYF.

The chain carries TRBV15 and TRBJ2-1, with 11 bases fitting TRBD2. Trimming at V came to 0 bases and at J to 6 bases, leaving 13 bases not matched to a gene. Germline V gene lookup returns CDR1 LNHNV and CDR2 YYDKDF (reference sequence). The CDR3 has 19 amino acids. DNA of the CDR3: TGTGCCACCAGCAGAGATCCCTTTGAACTAGCGGGAGCGGTCAATGAGCAGTTCTTC. Protein sequence: CATSRDPFELAGAVNEQFF.

This clone was detected once. This chain connects TRBV2 to TRBJ2-1, with 10 bases aligning to TRBD2. Trimming took 6 bases from V and 4 from J; bases not matched to a gene: 3. The CDR3 runs 14 residues. CDR1 is SNHLY, CDR2 FYNNEI, per germline. The CDR3 here is CASRASGRYNEQFF. In DNA form, the CDR3 reads TGTGCCAGCAGAGCTAGCGGGAGATACAATGAGCAGTTCTTC.

This clone was counted a single time. The rearrangement uses TRBV9 and TRBJ2-2, with 8 bases fitting TRBD2. Germline loops: CDR1 SGDLS, CDR2 YYNGEE. This CDR3 is 15 amino acids long. Losses at the gene ends were 0 bases for V and 6 bases for J; bases not matched to a gene: 4. The CDR3 bases are TGTGCCAGCAGCGTAGTCGGGAGGGCCCCCGGGGAGCTGTTTTTT. Residues: CASSVVGRAPGELFF.

V is TRBV28 and J is TRBJ1-5; D remains ambiguous. Deletions cut 6 bases from V and 0 bases from J, with 9 bases between. Germline CDR1 reads MDHEN; CDR2 reads SYDVKM. The CDR3 is made up of 14 amino acids. CDR3 region: CASSGDTSNQPQHF. The CDR3 coding sequence is TGTGCCAGCAGCGGAGACACTAGCAATCAGCCCCAGCATTTT.

The chain couples TRBV6-1 to TRBJ2-3; D gene ambiguous. The V and J ends lost 4 bases and 6 bases respectively, with 14 bases between them. The CDR3 has 14 amino acids. Germline CDR1 is MNHNS and CDR2 is SASEGT. The chain's CDR3 is CASSVPVPADTQYF. In DNA, the CDR3 is TGTGCCAGCAGTGTCCCCGTGCCAGCGGATACGCAGTATTTT.

The rearrangement joins TRBV19 to TRBJ2-5, with TRBD2 identical over 8 bases. Losses at the gene ends were 3 bases for V and 1 base for J; bases not matched to a gene: 4. Germline CDR1 is LNHDA and CDR2 is SQIVND (reference sequence). There are 15 residues in the CDR3. In DNA form, the CDR3 reads TGTGCCAGTAGTATTTTAGCGGGGACCCAAGAGACCCAGTACTTC. It encodes CASSILAGTQETQYF.

The chain joins TRBV4-2 to TRBJ2-3; D gene unclear. The CDR3 sequence is 15 residues long. V was clipped by 0 bases and J by 4 bases, with 11 bases between them. Germline CDR1 LGHNA, CDR2 YNFKEQ. CDR3 DNA: TGTGCCAGCAGCCAAGAAGTACTTGGGGCAGATACGCAGTATTTT. This gives the protein CASSQEVLGADTQYF.

V usage is TRBV21-1 and J usage is TRBJ1-2; the DNA was not used to check the table's D call, TRBD1. TRBV21-1 is described as a pseudogene. The CDR3 is made up of 14 amino acids. CDR3 protein: CASSQDRGKDGYTF. The CDR3 nucleotides read TGTGCCAGCAGTCAAGACAGGGGAAAAGATGGCTACACCTTC.

This clone was observed a single time. The chain combines TRBV2 with TRBJ1-3, with 7 bases matching TRBD1. J gave up 8 bases and V 6 bases, and 7 bases lay outside the gene matches. This CDR3 has 13 residues. Germline V gene lookup returns CDR1 SNHLY and CDR2 FYNNEI. The CDR3 loop is CASRGQAGDTIYF. CDR3 bases: TGTGCCAGCAGAGGACAGGCCGGGGACACCATATATTTT.

The chain joins TRBV5-1 to TRBJ2-7; D gene uncertain. This CDR3 region has 13 residues. With 4 bases removed from V and 3 bases from J, the gap between germline ends came to 11 bases. CDR1 is SGHRS, CDR2 YFSETQ, per germline. CDR3 amino acids: CASSTDPYYEQYF. The CDR3 bases are TGCGCCAGCAGCACGGACCCCTACTACGAGCAGTACTTC.

The chain joins TRBV21-1 to TRBJ1-1. TRBV21-1 is listed as a pseudogene. The CDR3 contains 15 residues. CDR3 DNA sequence: TGTGCCAGCAGCAAAGGACCCGGGAGGGACACTGAAGCTTTCTTT. This gives the protein CASSKGPGRDTEAFF.

This sequence joins TRBV28 and TRBJ2-5; the D gene is possibly TRBD1 (5 bases). Germline CDR1 MDHEN, CDR2 SYDVKM. The ends were cut back, 7 bases at V and 4 bases at J, with 16 bases in the middle. The CDR3 runs to 14 residues. Here the CDR3 DNA reads TGTGCCAGCATCGCCGATGGGGCCGGAGAGACCCAGTACTTC. Its translation: CASIADGAGETQYF.

In the case of this clone: This sample also contains other DNA sequences that code for the same CDR3. The chain is built from TRBV2 and TRBJ2-1; D ambiguous. CDR3 length equals 11 residues. Between the trimmed V and J ends, which lost 6 bases and 7 bases, there was a span of 7 bases. Germline-derived CDR1 and CDR2 are SNHLY and FYNNEI. The CDR3 sequence is CASSLTNEQFF. CDR3 coding DNA: TGTGCCAGCAGCCTCACGAATGAGCAGTTCTTC.

The genes are TRBV15 and TRBJ1-5; TRBD1 might be the D (6 bases). The CDR3 has 15 amino acids. From germline, CDR1 is LNHNV and CDR2 YYDKDF (reference sequence). V lost 8 bases and J 7 bases, leaving 21 bases between the germline ends. DNA for the CDR3: TGTGCCACCGGCTCGCACCAGGGGTTGGAGCAGCCCCAGCATTTT. This gives the protein CATGSHQGLEQPQHF. Filled out from reference TRBV15 and TRBJ1-5, the complete variable domain reads DAMVIQNPRYQVTQFGKPVTLSCSQTLNHNVMYWYQQKSSQAPKLLFHYYDKDFNNEADTPDNFQSRRPNTSFCFLDIRSPGLGDTAMYLCATGSHQGLEQPQHFGDGTRLSIL.

The chain is built from TRBV7-9 and TRBJ2-3, with D hard to call. CDR3 length: 17 amino acids. Trimming shortened V by 3 bases and J by 1 base, and 17 bases separated the two germline ends. Germline V gene lookup returns CDR1 SEHNR and CDR2 FQNEAQ (reference sequence). The CDR3 reads CASSLGVADPRTDTQYF. In DNA form, the CDR3 reads TGTGCCAGCAGCTTGGGTGTAGCAGATCCCCGCACAGATACGCAGTATTTT.

V is TRBV9 and J is TRBJ1-3, with D unclear. Trimming took 4 bases from V and 0 from J, leaving 8 bases between them. This CDR3 region has 14 residues. Germline-derived CDR1 and CDR2 are SGDLS and YYNGEE. The chain's CDR3 is CASSQRSSGNTIYF. The CDR3 DNA is TGTGCCAGCAGCCAGAGAAGCTCTGGAAACACCATATATTTT.

The chain combines TRBV11-2 with TRBJ2-4; D uncertain. The CDR3 length is 15 residues. Germline assignment: CDR1 SGHAT and CDR2 FQNNGV. V was clipped by 5 bases and J by 2 bases, with 13 bases between them. The CDR3 DNA follows: TGTGCCAGCAGCCCTAGGCACAGAACCAAAAACATTCAGTACTTC. As protein: CASSPRHRTKNIQYF. Drawing the rest from reference TRBV11-2 and TRBJ2-4, the complete variable domain is EAGVAQSPRYKIIEKRQSVAFWCNPISGHATLYWYQQILGQGPKLLIQFQNNGVVDDSQLPKDRFSAERLKGVDSTLKIQPAKLEDSAVYLCASSPRHRTKNIQYFGAGTRLSVL.

The chain couples TRBV18 to TRBJ1-5; 7 nucleotides line up with TRBD1. The CDR3 consists of 13 residues. The germline V gene encodes CDR1 KGHSH and CDR2 LQKENI. J lost 8 bases, V lost 2 bases, and 3 bases had no gene match. CDR3 DNA: TGTGCCAGCTCACCAAACAGGGGTGAGCCCCAGCATTTT. Its translation: CASSPNRGEPQHF. Using reference TRBV18 and TRBJ1-5 for the parts outside the CDR3, the full variable domain is NAGVMQNPRHLVRRRGQEARLRCSPMKGHSHVYWYRQLPEEGLKFMVYLQKENIIDESGMPKERFSAEFPKEGPSILRIQQVVRGDSAAYFCASSPNRGEPQHFGDGTRLSIL.

The CDR3 DNA reads TGTGCCAGCTCATCAGGGCTCGGTAACTATGGCTACACCTTC. Amino acid sequence: CASSSGLGNYGYTF. J is TRBJ1-2 and V is TRBV18, with a weak D call TRBD1 (5 bases). This CDR3 contains 14 residues. V gave up 5 bases and J gave up 1 base, with 11 bases separating them. The V gene's germline CDR1 is KGHSH and CDR2 LQKENI.

J is TRBJ2-2 and V is TRBV29-1; 7 bases are shared with TRBD2. Germline V gene data show CDR1 as SQVTM and CDR2 as ANQGSEA. The CDR3 loop spans 14 amino acids. Trimming took 2 bases from V and 5 from J; bases not matched to a gene: 5. The CDR3 DNA is TGCAGCGTTGAAAAGTACGGGGGGACCGGGGAGCTGTTTTTT. Its protein product is CSVEKYGGTGELFF.

The chain employs TRBV28 and TRBJ1-5; 8 bases are shared with TRBD1. Germline trimming cut 6 bases from V and 11 bases from J; bases unmatched to any gene: 15. The CDR3 runs to 15 residues. CDR1 is MDHEN and CDR2 is SYDVKM in the germline V gene. The CDR3 DNA is TGTGCCAGCAGAGTTGACAGGGGCGATCGGTTGGCCCAGCATTTT. Encoded protein: CASRVDRGDRLAQHF.

The chain couples TRBV18 to TRBJ2-7; 9 bases fit TRBD1. J gave up 3 bases and V 5 bases, and 5 bases lay outside the gene matches. CDR1 KGHSH and CDR2 LQKENI come from the germline V gene. The CDR3 is 14 amino acids. CDR3 region: CASSSQGAVYEQYF. The CDR3 region has the DNA TGTGCCAGCTCATCACAGGGGGCGGTCTACGAGCAGTACTTC.

This clone was seen only once. The chain couples TRBV7-2 to TRBJ1-1; D is possibly TRBD1 (5 bases). Germline values: CDR1 SGHTA, CDR2 FQGNSA. Trimming took off 9 bases at V and 0 bases at J, with 11 bases between the two ends. The CDR3 consists of 13 residues. This chain's CDR3 is CASSGNMNTEAFF. CDR3 in DNA: TGTGCCAGTTCAGGGAATATGAACACTGAAGCTTTCTTT.

This clone was observed once. The chain uses TRBV6-4 and TRBJ2-5; no firm D call. The CDR3 has 16 residues. The V end lost 2 bases, the J end lost 0 bases, and 13 bases lay between the germline ends. Germline V gene sequence: CDR1 MRHNA, CDR2 SNTAGT. The DNA for the CDR3 is TGTGCCAGCAGTGACCCAAAGACACTACACCAAGAGACCCAGTACTTC. Its translation is CASSDPKTLHQETQYF.

The V and J genes are TRBV5-4 and TRBJ2-5, with D perhaps matching TRBD1 (6 bases). Germline V gene data show CDR1 as SGHNT and CDR2 as YYREEE (reference sequence). The CDR3 has 14 residues. V was shortened by 4 bases and J by 0 bases, with 10 bases between the two germline ends. The CDR3: CASSSTGYQETQYF. The CDR3 DNA is TGTGCCAGCAGCAGCACAGGGTACCAAGAGACCCAGTACTTC.